Listed below are T cell receptor beta chains from one sample, sequenced in a study of T-cell reconstitution after alpha-beta-depleted transplantation in children. TCRdb redid the calling of the PCR reads with MiXCR, one entry per CDR3 protein. The sample has about 420,000 distinct CDR3 sequences; around 15% are singletons. This specimen was PBMCs, mostly from graft donor cells, taken 360 days after TCRalphabeta/CD19-depleted stem cell transplant. All receptors derive from a boy under two years old who had a stem cell transplant for Wiskott-Aldrich syndrome, so the T cells may come from the graft donor. CDR3s include the opening cysteine and the closing phenylalanine or tryptophan. The D gene is left open where the match is weak. Clone sizes are given selectively: once, few, many, or a class where the clone is expanded.

>TRBV12-3/TRBV12-4|TRBJ2-1|14|NA|few
CASSPRGEGNEQFF
TGTGCCAGCAGCCCGAGAGGAGAGGGCAATGAGCAGTTCTTC
>TRBV7-2|TRBJ2-3|14|NA|few
CASTWGLASDTQYF
TGTGCCAGCACCTGGGGACTCGCCTCAGATACGCAGTATTTT
>TRBV5-1|TRBJ2-5|14|NA|few
CASSPLARQETQYF
TGCGCCAGCAGCCCTCTAGCAAGGCAAGAGACCCAGTACTTC
>TRBV12-3/TRBV12-4|TRBJ2-1|15|NA|NA
CASTFGGAARNEQFF
TGTGCCAGCACCTTCGGCGGGGCAGCCCGCAATGAGCAGTTCTTC
>TRBV7-8|TRBJ2-3|14|NA|many
CASSLGPTTDTQYF
TGTGCCAGCAGCTTGGGCCCCACCACAGATACGCAGTATTTT
>TRBV10-3|TRBJ2-3|18|TRBD1|few
CAISGTPPTGFGTDTQYF
TGTGCCATCAGTGGGACCCCTCCGACAGGGTTTGGCACAGATACGCAGTATTTT
>TRBV7-6|TRBJ2-2|17|NA|NA
CASSLARVFLSTGELFF
TGTGCCAGCAGCTTAGCGAGGGTCTTTCTCTCCACCGGGGAGCTGTTTTTT
>TRBV18|TRBJ2-7|14|NA|NA
CASSRSQRNYEQYF
TGTGCCAGCTCACGGTCACAGAGAAACTACGAGCAGTACTTC
>TRBV5-1|TRBJ2-5|12|NA|many
CASSFGQETQYF
TGTGCCAGCAGCTTTGGGCAAGAGACCCAGTACTTC
>TRBV28|TRBJ1-2|11|NA|NA
CASTRGGGYTF
TGTGCCAGCACCCGGGGGGGTGGCTACACCTTC
>TRBV15|TRBJ2-3|15|NA|NA
CATSSGGGRTDTQYF
TGTGCCACCAGCAGTGGGGGGGGGCGGACAGATACGCAGTATTTT
>TRBV4-1|TRBJ2-6|16|TRBD1|NA
CASSQGQGYGANVLTF
TGCGCCAGCAGCCAAGGACAGGGTTACGGGGCCAACGTCCTGACTTTC
>TRBV5-1|TRBJ1-2|14|TRBD1|NA
CASSQGVRNYGYTF
TGCGCCAGCAGCCAGGGGGTTCGGAACTATGGCTACACCTTC
>TRBV12-3/TRBV12-4|TRBJ2-4|16|NA|few
CASSLWGELPKNIQYF
TGTGCCAGCAGTCTGTGGGGGGAACTTCCCAAAAACATTCAGTACTTC
>TRBV28|TRBJ2-7|16|TRBD1|NA
CASSHGLQGSWDEQYF
TGTGCCAGCAGTCACGGTCTACAGGGGAGTTGGGACGAGCAGTACTTC
>TRBV20-1|TRBJ2-7|13|TRBD2|once
CSARLAGHYEQYF
TGCAGTGCTAGACTAGCGGGACATTACGAGCAGTACTTC
>TRBV18|TRBJ2-7|13|NA|NA
CASSPGPGDEQYF
TGTGCCAGCTCACCAGGGCCGGGGGACGAGCAGTACTTC
>TRBV6-2/TRBV6-3|TRBJ2-1|21|TRBD2|NA
CASRQYGWGLAGREPYNEQFF
TGTGCCAGCAGGCAATACGGGTGGGGACTAGCGGGGAGGGAACCCTACAATGAGCAGTTCTTC
>TRBV3-1|TRBJ2-7|14|TRBD1|many
CASSLGQASYEQYF
TGTGCCAGCAGCCTCGGACAGGCTTCCTACGAGCAGTACTTC
>TRBV20-1|TRBJ2-5|13|NA|few
CSASRGSQETQYF
TGCAGTGCTAGTCGGGGTTCCCAAGAGACCCAGTACTTC
>TRBV6-2/TRBV6-3|TRBJ2-2|16|TRBD2|few
CASSARLARWTGELFF
TGTGCCAGCAGTGCCCGACTAGCCCGGTGGACCGGGGAGCTGTTTTTT
>TRBV6-6|TRBJ2-7|11|NA|NA
CASSGTGKKYF
TGTGCCAGCAGTGGAACAGGGAAAAAGTACTTC
>TRBV12-3/TRBV12-4|TRBJ2-3|16|NA|NA
CASSLWSGLLTDTQYF
TGTGCCAGCAGTTTGTGGTCGGGACTCCTCACAGATACGCAGTATTTT
>TRBV20-1|TRBJ2-1|14|NA|few
CSARGVILYNEQFF
TGCAGTGCTAGGGGCGTTATTCTGTACAATGAGCAGTTCTTC
>TRBV19|TRBJ1-6|14|NA|many
CASRSGPFDSPLHF
TGTGCCAGTAGGTCGGGTCCTTTTGATTCACCCCTCCACTTT
>TRBV29-1|TRBJ2-3|13|NA|NA
CSVDGGSTDTQYF
TGCAGCGTTGATGGCGGTAGCACAGATACGCAGTATTTT
>TRBV24-1|TRBJ2-2|13|NA|few
CAVGGMNTGELFF
TGTGCGGTAGGAGGGATGAACACCGGGGAGCTGTTTTTT
>TRBV12-3/TRBV12-4|TRBJ2-7|16|NA|NA
CASSLSLRLTTREQYF
TGTGCCAGCAGTTTAAGCCTCAGGTTGACTACACGGGAGCAGTACTTC
>TRBV6-5|TRBJ2-7|15|NA|NA
CASSYRLPVLYEQYF
TGTGCCAGCAGTTACAGGTTGCCCGTCCTCTACGAGCAGTACTTC
>TRBV12-3/TRBV12-4|TRBJ2-1|15|TRBD2|NA
CASSRRGGAHNEQFF
TGTGCCAGCAGTAGGCGGGGGGGGGCACACAATGAGCAGTTCTTC
>TRBV7-2|TRBJ2-7|14|TRBD2|few
CASSFRDYLIEQYF
TGTGCCAGCAGCTTCCGGGACTACCTTATCGAGCAGTACTTC
>TRBV12-3/TRBV12-4|TRBJ2-1|15|NA|many
CASSLGGMTYNEQFF
TGTGCCAGCAGTTTAGGCGGGATGACCTACAATGAGCAGTTCTTC
>TRBV10-1|TRBJ2-3|16|NA|few
CASSESWSPSTDTQYF
TGCGCCAGCAGTGAGTCCTGGAGCCCTTCCACAGATACGCAGTATTTT
>TRBV19|TRBJ2-3|18|TRBD2|NA
CASSYSSTSGNLRDTQYF
TGTGCCAGTAGCTACTCTTCCACTAGCGGGAATTTGAGGGATACGCAGTATTTT
>TRBV7-9|TRBJ1-1|13|NA|NA
CASSADIGTEAFF
TGTGCCAGCAGCGCAGACATCGGCACTGAAGCTTTCTTT
>TRBV5-8|TRBJ2-2|17|TRBD2|few
CASSLGLAGSNTGELFF
TGTGCCAGCAGCTTGGGACTAGCGGGATCGAACACCGGGGAGCTGTTTTTT
>TRBV30|TRBJ2-7|14|NA|few
CAWSVRGFDSEQYF
TGTGCCTGGAGTGTTAGGGGGTTTGATTCCGAGCAGTACTTC
>TRBV3-1|TRBJ2-3|15|TRBD2|NA
CASSHRLAGADTQYF
TGTGCCAGCAGCCACCGACTAGCGGGGGCAGATACGCAGTATTTT
>TRBV11-2|TRBJ2-3|14|NA|NA
CASSLWPATDTQYF
TGTGCCAGCAGCTTATGGCCAGCCACAGATACGCAGTATTTT
>TRBV4-2|TRBJ2-5|17|TRBD1|many
CASSQDQTGRMGETQYF
TGTGCCAGCAGCCAAGACCAGACAGGGCGTATGGGAGAGACCCAGTACTTC
>TRBV14|TRBJ2-2|14|NA|few
CASSLHLNTGELFF
TGTGCCAGCAGTCTCCACTTGAACACCGGGGAGCTGTTTTTT
>TRBV28|TRBJ2-5|13|TRBD1|few
CASSRTGDETQYF
TGTGCCAGCAGTCGGACAGGGGATGAGACCCAGTACTTC
>TRBV15|TRBJ2-3|15|TRBD1|NA
CATSRERQGRFTQYF
TGTGCCACCAGCAGAGAGCGACAGGGTAGATTTACGCAGTATTTT
>TRBV4-1|TRBJ2-7|15|NA|NA
CASSQAALAGGEQYF
TGCGCCAGCAGCCAAGCTGCACTAGCAGGGGGGGAGCAGTACTTC
>TRBV24-1|TRBJ2-2|19|NA|few
CATSDPDRRRGSNTGELFF
TGTGCCACCAGTGACCCCGACAGGAGGAGAGGTTCGAACACCGGGGAGCTGTTTTTT
>TRBV30|TRBJ2-6|18|NA|few
CAWSLMVEASYGANVLTF
TGTGCCTGGAGTCTGATGGTAGAGGCTTCGTACGGGGCCAACGTCCTGACTTTC
>TRBV7-2|TRBJ2-3|13|NA|few
CASSFSGSGTQYF
TGTGCCAGCAGCTTTTCAGGGTCAGGTACGCAGTATTTT
>TRBV12-3/TRBV12-4|TRBJ2-7|14|TRBD2|NA
CASSPHPRTSEQYF
TGTGCCAGCAGCCCTCATCCCCGGACTAGCGAGCAGTACTTC